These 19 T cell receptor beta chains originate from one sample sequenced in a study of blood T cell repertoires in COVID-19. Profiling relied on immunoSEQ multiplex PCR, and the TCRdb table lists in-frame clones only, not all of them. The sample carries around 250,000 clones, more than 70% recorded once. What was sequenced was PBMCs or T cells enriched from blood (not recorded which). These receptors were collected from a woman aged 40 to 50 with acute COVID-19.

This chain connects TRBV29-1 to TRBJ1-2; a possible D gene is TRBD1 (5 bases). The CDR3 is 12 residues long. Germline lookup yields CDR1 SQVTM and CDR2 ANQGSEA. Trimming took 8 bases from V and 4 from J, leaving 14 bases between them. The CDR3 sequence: CSTKTALYGYTF. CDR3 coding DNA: TGCAGCACCAAGACAGCCCTCTATGGCTACACCTTC.

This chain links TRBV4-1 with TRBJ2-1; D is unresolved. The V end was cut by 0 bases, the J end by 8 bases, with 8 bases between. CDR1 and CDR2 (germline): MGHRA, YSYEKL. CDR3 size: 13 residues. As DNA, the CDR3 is TGCGCCAGCAGCCAAGATGATGAGGATGAGCAGTTCTTC. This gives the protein CASSQDDEDEQFF.

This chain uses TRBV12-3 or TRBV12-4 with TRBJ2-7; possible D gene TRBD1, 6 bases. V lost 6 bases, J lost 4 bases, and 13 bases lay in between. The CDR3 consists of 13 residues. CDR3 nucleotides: TGTGCCAGCAGCCGCGGACAGCGATACGAGCAGTACGTC. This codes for CASSRGQRYEQYV.

CDR3 sequence (DNA): TGTGCCAGCAGTTTCAACCTTTATAGCGGCAACTCCTACGAGCAGTACGTC. Amino acids: CASSFNLYSGNSYEQYV. V is TRBV6-2 or TRBV6-3 and J is TRBJ2-7; a weak D match, TRBD2 (6 bases). The CDR3 covers 17 residues. Germline V CDR1 and CDR2: MNHEY, SVGEGT. Trimming left V 4 bases short and J 0 bases short, with 19 bases between.

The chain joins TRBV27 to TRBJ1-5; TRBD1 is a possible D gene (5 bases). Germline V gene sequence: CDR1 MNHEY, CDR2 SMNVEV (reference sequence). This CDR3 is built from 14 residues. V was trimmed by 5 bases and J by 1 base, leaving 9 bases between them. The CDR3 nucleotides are TGTGCCAGCAGTCGGGGGGACAGCAATCAGCCCCAGCATTTT. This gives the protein CASSRGDSNQPQHF.

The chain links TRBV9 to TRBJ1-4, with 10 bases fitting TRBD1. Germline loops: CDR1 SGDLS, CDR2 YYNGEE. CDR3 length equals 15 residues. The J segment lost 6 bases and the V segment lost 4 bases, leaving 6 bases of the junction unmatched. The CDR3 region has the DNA TGTGCCAGCAGCATCCGACAGGGGGCTTATGAAAAACTGTTTTTT. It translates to CASSIRQGAYEKLFF.

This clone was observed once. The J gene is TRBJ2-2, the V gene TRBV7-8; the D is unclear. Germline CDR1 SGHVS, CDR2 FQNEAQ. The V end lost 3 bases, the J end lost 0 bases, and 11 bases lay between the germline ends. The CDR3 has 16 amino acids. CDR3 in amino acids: CASSFLIRTNTGELFF. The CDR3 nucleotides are TGTGCCAGCAGCTTTCTTATCAGAACGAACACCGGGGAGCTGTTTTTT.

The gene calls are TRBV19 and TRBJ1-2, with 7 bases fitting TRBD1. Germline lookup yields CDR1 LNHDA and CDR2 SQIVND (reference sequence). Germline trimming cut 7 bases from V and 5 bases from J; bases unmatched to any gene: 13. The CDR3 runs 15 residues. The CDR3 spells CASTFGDSRGYGYTF. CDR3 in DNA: TGTGCCAGTACCTTCGGGGACAGCAGGGGATATGGCTACACCTTC. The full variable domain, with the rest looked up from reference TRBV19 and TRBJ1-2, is DGGITQSPKYLFRKEGQNVTLSCEQNLNHDAMYWYRQDPGQGLRLIYYSQIVNDFQKGDIAEGYSVSREKKESFPLTVTSAQKNPTAFYLCASTFGDSRGYGYTFGSGTRLTVV.

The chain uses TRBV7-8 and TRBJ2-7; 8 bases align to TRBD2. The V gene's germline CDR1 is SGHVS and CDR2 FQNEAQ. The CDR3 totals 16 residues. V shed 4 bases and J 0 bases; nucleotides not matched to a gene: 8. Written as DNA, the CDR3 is TGTGCCAGCAGCTCCCCCACTAGCGGCAGCTCCTACGAGCAGTACGTC. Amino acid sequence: CASSSPTSGSSYEQYV.

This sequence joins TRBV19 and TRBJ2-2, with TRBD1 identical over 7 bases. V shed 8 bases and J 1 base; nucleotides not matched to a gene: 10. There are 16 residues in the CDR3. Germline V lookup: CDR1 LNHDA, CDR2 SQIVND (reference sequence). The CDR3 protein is CASGPWTGENTGELFF. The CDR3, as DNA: TGTGCCAGTGGGCCCTGGACAGGAGAGAACACCGGGGAGCTGTTTTTT.

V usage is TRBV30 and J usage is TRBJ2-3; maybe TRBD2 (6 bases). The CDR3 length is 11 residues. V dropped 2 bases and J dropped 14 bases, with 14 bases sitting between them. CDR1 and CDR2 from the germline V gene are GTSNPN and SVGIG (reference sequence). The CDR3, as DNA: TGTGCCTGGAGTCTACCGGGACTTATGTATTTT. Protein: CAWSLPGLMYF.

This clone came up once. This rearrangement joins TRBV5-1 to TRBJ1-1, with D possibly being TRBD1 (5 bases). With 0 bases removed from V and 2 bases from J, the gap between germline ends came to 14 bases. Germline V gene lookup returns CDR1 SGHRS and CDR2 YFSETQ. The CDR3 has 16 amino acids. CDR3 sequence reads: CASSLVGGLANTEAFF. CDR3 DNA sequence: TGCGCCAGCAGCTTGGTGGGGGGTCTGGCCAACACTGAAGCTTTCTTT.

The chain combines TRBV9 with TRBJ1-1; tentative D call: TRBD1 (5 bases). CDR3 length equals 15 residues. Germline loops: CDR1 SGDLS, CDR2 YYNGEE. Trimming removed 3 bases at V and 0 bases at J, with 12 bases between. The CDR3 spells CASSAPGMLNTEAFF. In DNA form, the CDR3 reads TGTGCCAGCAGCGCCCCAGGGATGTTGAACACTGAAGCTTTCTTT.

The CDR3 loop is CASSPTGSGNTIYF. CDR3 coding DNA: TGTGCCAGCAGCCCCACAGGGTCCGGAAACACCATATATTTT. The chain uses TRBV11-3 and TRBJ1-3; a weak D match, TRBD1 (6 bases). Looked up from germline, CDR1 is SGHNT and CDR2 is YENEEA. Trimming shortened V by 5 bases and J by 4 bases, and 12 bases separated the two germline ends. This CDR3 has 14 amino acids.

CDR3 sequence: CAWSAVSGTGGVGYTF. In nucleotides, the CDR3 is TGTGCCTGGAGTGCCGTATCCGGGACAGGGGGCGTTGGCTACACCTTC. The chain uses TRBV30 and TRBJ1-2; 12 bases match TRBD1. The J segment lost 7 bases and the V segment lost 1 base, leaving 10 bases of the junction unmatched. This CDR3 is 16 amino acids long. Germline CDR1 reads GTSNPN; CDR2 reads SVGIG (reference sequence).

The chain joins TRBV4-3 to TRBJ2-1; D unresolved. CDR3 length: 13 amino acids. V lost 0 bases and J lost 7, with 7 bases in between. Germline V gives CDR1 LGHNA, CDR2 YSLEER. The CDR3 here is CASSQESANEQFF. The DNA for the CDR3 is TGCGCCAGCAGCCAAGAATCAGCGAATGAGCAGTTCTTC.

The CDR3 DNA reads as TGTGCCAGCAGTGAAGCAGGGGGCGTTCAGCCCCAGCATTTT. Its translation: CASSEAGGVQPQHF. The J gene is TRBJ1-5, the V gene TRBV6-1; 7 bases align to TRBD1. The CDR3 spans 14 residues. V lost 0 bases, J lost 6 bases, and 2 bases stayed unmatched. Germline CDR1 is MNHNS and CDR2 is SASEGT.

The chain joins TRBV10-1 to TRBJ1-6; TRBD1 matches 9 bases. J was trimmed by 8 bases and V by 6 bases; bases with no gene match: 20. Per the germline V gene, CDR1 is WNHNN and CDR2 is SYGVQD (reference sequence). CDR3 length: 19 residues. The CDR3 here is CASSENRPGQGPIDSPLHF. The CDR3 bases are TGCGCCAGCAGCGAAAATCGACCGGGACAGGGTCCGATCGATTCACCCCTCCACTTT.

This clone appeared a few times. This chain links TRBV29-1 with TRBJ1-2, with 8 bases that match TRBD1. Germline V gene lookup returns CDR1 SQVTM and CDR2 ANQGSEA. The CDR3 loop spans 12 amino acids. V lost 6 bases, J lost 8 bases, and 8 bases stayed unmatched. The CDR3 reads CSVRDRTWGYTF. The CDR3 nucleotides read TGCAGCGTGAGGGACAGGACGTGGGGCTACACCTTC.